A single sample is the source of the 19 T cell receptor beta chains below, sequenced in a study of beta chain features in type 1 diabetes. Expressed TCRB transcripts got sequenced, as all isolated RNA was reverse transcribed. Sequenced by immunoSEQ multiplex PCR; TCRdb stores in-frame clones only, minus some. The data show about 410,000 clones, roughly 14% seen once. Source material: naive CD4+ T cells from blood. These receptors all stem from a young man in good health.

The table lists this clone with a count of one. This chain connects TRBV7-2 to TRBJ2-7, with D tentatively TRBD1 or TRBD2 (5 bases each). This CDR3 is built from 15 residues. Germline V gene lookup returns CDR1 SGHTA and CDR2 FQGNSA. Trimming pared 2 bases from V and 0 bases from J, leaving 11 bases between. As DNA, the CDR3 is TGTGCCAGCAGCTTATCAGCAGGGACCTCCTACGAGCAGTACTTC. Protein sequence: CASSLSAGTSYEQYF.

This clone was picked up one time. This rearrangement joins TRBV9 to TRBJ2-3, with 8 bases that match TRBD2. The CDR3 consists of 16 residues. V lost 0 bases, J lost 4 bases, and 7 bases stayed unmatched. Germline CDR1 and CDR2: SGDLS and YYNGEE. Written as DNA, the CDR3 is TGTGCCAGCAGCGTAGGGTCGCGGGGGGTATCAGATACGCAGTATTTT. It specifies CASSVGSRGVSDTQYF.

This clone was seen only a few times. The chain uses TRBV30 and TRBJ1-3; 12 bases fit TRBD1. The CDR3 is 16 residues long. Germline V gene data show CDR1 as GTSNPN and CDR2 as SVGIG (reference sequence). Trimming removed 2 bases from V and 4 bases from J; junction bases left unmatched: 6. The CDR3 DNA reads TGTGCCTGGAGTAAGGGACAGGGGGCGCAAGGAAACACCATATATTTT. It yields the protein CAWSKGQGAQGNTIYF.

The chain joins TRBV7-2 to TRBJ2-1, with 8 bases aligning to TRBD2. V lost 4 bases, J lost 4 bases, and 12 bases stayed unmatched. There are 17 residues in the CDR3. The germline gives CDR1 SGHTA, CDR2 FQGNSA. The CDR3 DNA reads TGTGCCAGCAGCTCTACTATAGCGGGACTCCCATACAATGAGCAGTTCTTC. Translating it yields CASSSTIAGLPYNEQFF.

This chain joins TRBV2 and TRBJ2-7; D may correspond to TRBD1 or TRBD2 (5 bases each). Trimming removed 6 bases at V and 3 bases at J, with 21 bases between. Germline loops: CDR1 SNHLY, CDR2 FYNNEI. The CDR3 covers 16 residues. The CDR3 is CASRTGTSTGVYEQYF. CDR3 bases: TGTGCCAGCAGGACCGGGACCTCGACTGGGGTCTACGAGCAGTACTTC.

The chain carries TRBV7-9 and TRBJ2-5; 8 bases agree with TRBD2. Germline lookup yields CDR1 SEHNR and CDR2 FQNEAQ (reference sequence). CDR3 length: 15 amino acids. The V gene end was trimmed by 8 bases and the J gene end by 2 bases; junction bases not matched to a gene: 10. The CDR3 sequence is CASAERGRFQETQYF. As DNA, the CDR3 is TGTGCCAGCGCCGAGCGGGGGCGTTTTCAAGAGACCCAGTACTTC.

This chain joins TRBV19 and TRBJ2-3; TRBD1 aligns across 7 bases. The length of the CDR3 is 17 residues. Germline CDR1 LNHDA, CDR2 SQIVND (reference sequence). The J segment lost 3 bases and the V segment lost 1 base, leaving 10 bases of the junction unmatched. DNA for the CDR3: TGTGCCAGTAGTATAGGGGCCGGGGACAGAGATACAGATACGCAGTATTTT. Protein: CASSIGAGDRDTDTQYF. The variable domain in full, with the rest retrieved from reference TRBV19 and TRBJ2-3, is DGGITQSPKYLFRKEGQNVTLSCEQNLNHDAMYWYRQDPGQGLRLIYYSQIVNDFQKGDIAEGYSVSREKKESFPLTVTSAQKNPTAFYLCASSIGAGDRDTDTQYFGPGTRLTVL.

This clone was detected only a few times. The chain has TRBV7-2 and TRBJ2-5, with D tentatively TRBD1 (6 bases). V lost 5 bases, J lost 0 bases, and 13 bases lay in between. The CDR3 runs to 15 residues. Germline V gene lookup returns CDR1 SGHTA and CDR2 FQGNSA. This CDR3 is CASSARDTHQETQYF. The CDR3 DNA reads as TGTGCCAGCAGCGCCCGGGACACCCACCAAGAGACCCAGTACTTC.

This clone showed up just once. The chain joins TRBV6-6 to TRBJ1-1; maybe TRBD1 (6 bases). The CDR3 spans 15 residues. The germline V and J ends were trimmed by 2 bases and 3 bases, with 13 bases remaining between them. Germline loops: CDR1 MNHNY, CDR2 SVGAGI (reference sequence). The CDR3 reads CASSYPYREDTEAFF. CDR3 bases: TGTGCCAGCAGTTACCCTTACAGGGAGGACACTGAAGCTTTCTTT.

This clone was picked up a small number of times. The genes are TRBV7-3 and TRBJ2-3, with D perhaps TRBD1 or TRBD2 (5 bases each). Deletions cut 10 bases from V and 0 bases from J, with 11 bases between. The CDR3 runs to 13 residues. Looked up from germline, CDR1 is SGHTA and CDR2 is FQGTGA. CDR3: CATGRISTDTQYF. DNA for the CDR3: TGTGCCACGGGGCGGATTAGCACAGATACGCAGTATTTT.

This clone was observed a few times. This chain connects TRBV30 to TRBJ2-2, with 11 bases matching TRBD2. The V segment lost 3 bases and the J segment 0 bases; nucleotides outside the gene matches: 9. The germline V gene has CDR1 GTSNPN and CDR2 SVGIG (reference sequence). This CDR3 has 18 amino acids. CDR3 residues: CAWRTGVLAGANTGELFF. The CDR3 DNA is TGTGCCTGGAGAACCGGAGTACTAGCGGGAGCGAACACCGGGGAGCTGTTTTTT. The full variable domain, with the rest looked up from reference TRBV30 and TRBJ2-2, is SQTIHQWPATLVQPVGSPLSLECTVEGTSNPNLYWYRQAAGRGLQLLFYSVGIGQISSEVPQNLSASRPQDRQFILSSKKLLLSDSGFYLCAWRTGVLAGANTGELFFGEGSRLTVL.

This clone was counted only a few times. The CDR3 sequence: CASSLMHSGTANIQYF. The CDR3 DNA is TGTGCCAGCAGCCTAATGCACTCCGGGACAGCAAACATTCAGTACTTC. This chain connects TRBV7-8 to TRBJ2-4, with 7 nucleotides matching TRBD1. CDR1 is SGHVS and CDR2 is FQNEAQ in the germline V gene. V lost 5 bases to trimming and J lost 6 bases; unmatched junction nucleotides: 13. The CDR3 is 16 amino acids.

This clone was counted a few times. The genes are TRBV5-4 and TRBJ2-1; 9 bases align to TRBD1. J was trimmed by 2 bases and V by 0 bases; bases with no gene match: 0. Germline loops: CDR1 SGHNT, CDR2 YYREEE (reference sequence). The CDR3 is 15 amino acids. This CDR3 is CASSLGDRAYNEQFF. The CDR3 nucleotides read TGTGCCAGCAGCTTGGGGGACAGGGCCTACAATGAGCAGTTCTTC. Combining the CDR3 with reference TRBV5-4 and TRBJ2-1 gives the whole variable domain ETGVTQSPTHLIKTRGQQVTLRCSSQSGHNTVSWYQQALGQGPQFIFQYYREEENGRGNFPPRFSGLQFPNYSSELNVNALELDDSALYLCASSLGDRAYNEQFFGPGTRLTVL.

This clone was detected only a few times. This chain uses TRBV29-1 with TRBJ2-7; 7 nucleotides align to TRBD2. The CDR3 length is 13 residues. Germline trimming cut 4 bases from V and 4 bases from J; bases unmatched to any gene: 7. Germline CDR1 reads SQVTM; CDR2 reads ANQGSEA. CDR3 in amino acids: CSVVLAGEYEQYV. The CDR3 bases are TGCAGCGTTGTGCTGGCGGGAGAGTACGAGCAGTACGTC.

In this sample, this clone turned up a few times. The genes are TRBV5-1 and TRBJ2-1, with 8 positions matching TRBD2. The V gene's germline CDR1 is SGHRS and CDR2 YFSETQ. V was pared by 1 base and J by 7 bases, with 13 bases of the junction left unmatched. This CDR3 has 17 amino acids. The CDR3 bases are TGCGCCAGCAGCTTGTTTCCAGCGGGGGATTCAGGGAATGAGCAGTTCTTC. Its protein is CASSLFPAGDSGNEQFF.

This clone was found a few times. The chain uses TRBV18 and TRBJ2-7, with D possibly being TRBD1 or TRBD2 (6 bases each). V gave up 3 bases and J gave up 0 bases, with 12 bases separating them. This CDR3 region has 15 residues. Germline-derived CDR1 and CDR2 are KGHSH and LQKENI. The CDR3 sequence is CASSPGQTSSYEQYF. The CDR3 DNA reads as TGTGCCAGCTCACCTGGACAGACTAGCTCCTACGAGCAGTACTTC.

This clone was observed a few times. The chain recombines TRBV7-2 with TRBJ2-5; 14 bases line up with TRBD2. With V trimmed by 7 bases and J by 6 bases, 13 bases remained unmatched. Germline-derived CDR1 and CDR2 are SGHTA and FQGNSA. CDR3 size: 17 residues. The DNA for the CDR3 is TGTGCCAGCAAACCGGGACTAGCGGGGGCCGCCAGCCAGACCCAGTACTTC. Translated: CASKPGLAGAASQTQYF.

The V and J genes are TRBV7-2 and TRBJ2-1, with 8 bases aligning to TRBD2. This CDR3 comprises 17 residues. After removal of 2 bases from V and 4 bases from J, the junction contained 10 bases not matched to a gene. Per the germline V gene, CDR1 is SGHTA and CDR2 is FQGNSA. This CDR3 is CASSLRLGAGGYNEQFF. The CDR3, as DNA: TGTGCCAGCAGCTTAAGATTGGGGGCGGGAGGTTACAATGAGCAGTTCTTC.

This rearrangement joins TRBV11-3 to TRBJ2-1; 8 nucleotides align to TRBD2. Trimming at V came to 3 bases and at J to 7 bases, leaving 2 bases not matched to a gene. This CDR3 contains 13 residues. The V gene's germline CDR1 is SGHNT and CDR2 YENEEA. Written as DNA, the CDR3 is TGTGCCAGCAGCTTTGGACTAGCTAATGAGCAGTTCTTC. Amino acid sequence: CASSFGLANEQFF.